The T cell receptor beta chain under discussion was sequenced for a study of OX40 agonist ivuxolimab in advanced cancers. Study information: An agonistic human IgG2 monoclonal antibody against OX40 (CD134) was given. Of the participants, approximately 40% had some prior anti-PD-1, anti-PD-L1 or anti-CTLA-4 therapy, which was allowed. Study-wide results and caveats: By week 6 at 0.1 to 3.0 mg/kg, blood CD4+ and CD8+ T cells had expanded clonally.

This CDR3 is built from 17 residues. Trimming cost V 2 bases and J 0 bases, with 14 bases left between them. The germline gives CDR1 KGHSH, CDR2 LQKENI. In the case of this clone: Its antigen remains unknown.

Some clones are missing from TCRdb's copy, which holds only in-frame ones; the method was immunoSEQ multiplex PCR. Of approximately 74,000 clones in the sample, about nine tenths were seen once. The gene calls are TRBV18 and TRBJ2-4; D possibly corresponds to TRBD2 (6 bases). This clonotype originated in an adult with an advanced solid tumor such as melanoma, head and neck, liver or kidney cancer. The sequenced sample was CD4+ or CD8+ T cells sorted from blood, obtained in a trial of the OX40 agonist ivuxolimab. The CDR3 bases are TGTGCCAGCTCACCATGGGAGGCCAGCGGAGCCAAAAACATTCAGTACTTC. It yields the protein CASSPWEASGAKNIQYF.